This paragraph covers one TCR beta chain sequence. Per the original data handling: The authors estimated nucleated cell counts from reference gene primer amplification. Profiled with immunoSEQ multiplex PCR; TCRdb holds only in-frame clones, not every one. V, J and clone size reflect that table, while D and trimming were determined from the DNA. The sample lists 250,000 to 350,000 clones, about 87% occurring once. The data were obtained in a study of blood T cell repertoires in COVID-19. Overall study context: COVID-19 samples from acute and convalescent phases originated in the United States, Italy and Spain. PBMCs, B-cell-depleted T cells, or T cells were the source of the cDNA or gDNA that made up the material.

Source material: peripheral blood. The TCR was taken from a woman in her 30s who had recovered from COVID-19.

CDR3 sequence reads: CASSLGLAGGSYEQYF. In DNA form, the CDR3 reads TGCGCCAGCAGCTTGGGACTAGCGGGGGGCTCCTACGAGCAGTACTTC. The chain combines TRBV5-1 with TRBJ2-7, with 13 bases lining up with TRBD2. The CDR3 spans 16 residues. Unmatched junction bases numbered 0, after V lost 0 bases and J lost 0 bases. The germline CDR1 and CDR2 sequences are SGHRS and YFSETQ.